These 13 T cell receptor beta chains originate from one sample sequenced in a study of T cell repertoires and HLA-DP antigens. Meaning of the sample label: CD137+ CD4 T cells sorted after culture with HeLa expressing allogeneic HLA-DP. HeLa stimulator cells carried retrovirally transduced HLA-DPA1/DPB1, HLA-DM, invariant chain and CD80. After around 15 days' expansion, CD4+ cells were restimulated around 23 h with HeLa expressing allogeneic DPB1. The method was immunoSEQ multiplex PCR; TCRdb's version includes in-frame clones alone and lacks a portion of them. The top ten clones hold 60% to 65% of a sample with roughly 490 clones, less than 75% of them seen once. Sequences were obtained from alloreactive CD137+ CD4+ T cells from cultured PBMCs. Sample subset: CD137+ CD4+ cells sorted after 24 h restimulation with the allogeneic HLA-DP-expressing HeLa cells. These receptors originate from a man aged 50-59 years in good health and CMV-seronegative.

The chain links TRBV5-1 to TRBJ2-3; tentative D call: TRBD1 (5 bases). The germline V gene encodes CDR1 SGHRS and CDR2 YFSETQ. The V and J ends lost 1 base and 4 bases respectively, with 10 bases between them. This CDR3 contains 14 residues. The CDR3 bases are TGCGCCAGCAGCTTGTCAGGGATTTCAGATACGCAGTATTTT. It codes for CASSLSGISDTQYF. Looking up the rest from reference TRBV5-1 and TRBJ2-3 gives the full variable domain: KAGVTQTPRYLIKTRGQQVTLSCSPISGHRSVSWYQQTPGQGLQFLFEYFSETQRNKGNFPGRFSGRQFSNSRSEMNVSTLELGDSALYLCASSLSGISDTQYFGPGTRLTVL.

The chain links TRBV18 to TRBJ1-1; D uncertain. The CDR3 is made up of 13 amino acids. The germline gives CDR1 KGHSH, CDR2 LQKENI. Between the trimmed V and J ends, which lost 4 bases and 3 bases, there was a span of 9 bases. CDR3 DNA sequence: TGTGCCAGCTCACAAAAACCAGACACTGAAGCTTTCTTT. It encodes CASSQKPDTEAFF.

The chain uses TRBV6-6 and TRBJ1-2; D uncertain. The CDR3 extends over 15 amino acids. V was trimmed by 8 bases and J by 2 bases, leaving 18 bases between them. In germline, CDR1 is MNHNY, CDR2 SVGAGI (reference sequence). The CDR3 nucleotides are TGTGCCAGCCCTAAGGGCACCACGATAAACTATGGCTACACCTTC. It is translated as CASPKGTTINYGYTF.

The gene calls are TRBV11-2 and TRBJ2-1, with D perhaps TRBD2 (5 bases). The CDR3 has 14 residues. Germline loops: CDR1 SGHAT, CDR2 FQNNGV. Trimming cost V 1 base and J 4 bases, with 8 bases left between them. The CDR3 spells CASSLVSGYNEQFF. CDR3 DNA: TGTGCCAGCAGCTTAGTCTCGGGATACAATGAGCAGTTCTTC.

This clone was seen only a few times. This chain uses TRBV7-9 with TRBJ2-2; maybe TRBD2 (5 bases). The germline V gene has CDR1 SEHNR and CDR2 FQNEAQ (reference sequence). This CDR3 region has 13 residues. Trimming removed 7 bases from V and 2 bases from J, with 8 bases in between. CDR3 nucleotides: TGTGCCAGCACACGGGGAAACACCGGGGAGCTGTTTTTT. It is translated as CASTRGNTGELFF.

This clone occurred a few times. The chain joins TRBV27 to TRBJ2-4; 13 positions match TRBD2. J was trimmed by 0 bases and V by 7 bases; bases with no gene match: 6. CDR3 length: 17 amino acids. The germline V gene has CDR1 MNHEY and CDR2 SMNVEV (reference sequence). DNA of the CDR3: TGTGCCAGCAAATCGGGACTAGCGGGAATAGCCAAAAACATTCAGTACTTC. Protein: CASKSGLAGIAKNIQYF.

This clone is hyperexpanded (1% or more) in the sample. The chain recombines TRBV19 with TRBJ2-7; D possibly corresponds to TRBD1 (6 bases). CDR1 is LNHDA and CDR2 is SQIVND in the germline V gene (reference sequence). V dropped 6 bases and J dropped 11 bases, with 14 bases sitting between them. The CDR3 is made up of 11 amino acids. CDR3 in amino acids: CASRSGEAKYF. The CDR3 DNA reads TGTGCCAGTAGATCAGGGGAAGCCAAGTACTTC.

This clone appeared a few times. The chain combines TRBV5-1 with TRBJ1-6; 9 bases fit TRBD1. The germline gives CDR1 SGHRS, CDR2 YFSETQ. The CDR3 totals 15 residues. J gave up 8 bases and V 0 bases, and 3 bases lay outside the gene matches. CDR3 nucleotide sequence: TGCGCCAGCAGCTTGGGGGACAGGGATGATTCACCCCTCCACTTT. Amino acids: CASSLGDRDDSPLHF.

The gene calls are TRBV11-2 and TRBJ2-3; the D is unclear. V lost 3 bases and J 2 bases, leaving 6 bases between the germline ends. Per germline, CDR1 SGHAT and CDR2 FQNNGV. The CDR3 length is 13 residues. This CDR3 is CASSFSPTDTQYF. CDR3 nucleotide sequence: TGTGCCAGCAGCTTCTCTCCCACAGATACGCAGTATTTT.

This chain uses TRBV6-5 with TRBJ2-7; TRBD1 agrees at 7 bases. Trimming removed 4 bases from V and 4 bases from J; junction bases left unmatched: 7. This CDR3 is built from 14 residues. In germline, CDR1 is MNHEY, CDR2 SVGAGI. CDR3 sequence reads: CASSWRQGPYEQYF. In nucleotides, the CDR3 is TGTGCCAGCAGTTGGCGACAGGGACCATACGAGCAGTACTTC.

The gene calls are TRBV19 and TRBJ1-5; D is unresolved. Germline CDR1 and CDR2: LNHDA and SQIVND (reference sequence). V lost 5 bases to trimming and J lost 0 bases, with 14 bases between them. CDR3 length equals 16 residues. The DNA of the CDR3 is TGTGCCAGTAGTCGGTTGCACGGTAATAGCAATCAGCCCCAGCATTTT. Translation: CASSRLHGNSNQPQHF. Supplemented by reference TRBV19 and TRBJ1-5, the full variable domain reads DGGITQSPKYLFRKEGQNVTLSCEQNLNHDAMYWYRQDPGQGLRLIYYSQIVNDFQKGDIAEGYSVSREKKESFPLTVTSAQKNPTAFYLCASSRLHGNSNQPQHFGDGTRLSIL.

V usage is TRBV2 and J usage is TRBJ2-1, with D uncertain. V was trimmed by 5 bases and J by 8 bases, leaving 16 bases between them. The CDR3 is made up of 14 amino acids. Germline CDR1 SNHLY, CDR2 FYNNEI. The DNA for the CDR3 is TGTGCCAGCAGTCGCTCCCCGGGTCGGGATGAGCAGTTCTTC. It yields the protein CASSRSPGRDEQFF.

This chain links TRBV22-1 with TRBJ2-6; the table names TRBD2, a call not compared with the DNA. TRBV22-1 constitutes a pseudogene. The CDR3 is made up of 18 amino acids. The CDR3 nucleotides are TGTCCTGGGAGTACGTACCGAAGCGAACAAAGTCGGGCCAACGTCCTGACTTTC. Its translation: CPGSTYRSEQSRANVLTF.